This T cell receptor (beta chain) was captured in a study of blood T cells in healthy people across ages. Whole-study results and caveats: Strongly correlated with naive T cell percentage was TCR beta diversity.

A second PCR, run for roughly 7 to 12 cycles, used a sample-barcoded 5' primer plus a J-beta primer mix. One entry per CDR3 protein, called by TCRdb with MiXCR from the 5' RACE reads. This sample carries 450,000 to 700,000 distinct CDR3 sequences, 25% to 30% of them seen once, and the ten largest clones take about 18%. Trimming stripped 3 bases from V and 0 bases from J, with 15 bases between. The germline CDR1 and CDR2 sequences are DFQATT and SNEGSKA (reference sequence). The CDR3 is 16 amino acids. Researchers collected 9 to 10 milliliters of peripheral blood from every single donor. The authors isolated at least 7 million PBMCs per sample. Per sample, no less than 5 micrograms of total RNA were extracted. Notes on this clonotype: Its antigen is still unknown.

This receptor was identified in a woman between 65 and 79 years old in good health. The chain joins TRBV20-1 to TRBJ2-1; D gene unclear. Input material: blood. The CDR3 reads CSASYSDWGSYNEQFF. CDR3 DNA sequence: TGCAGTGCTAGTTATTCAGATTGGGGCTCCTACAATGAGCAGTTCTTC.